This record covers a single T cell receptor beta chain. Its antigen is not identified. CDR1 and CDR2 (germline): KGHSH, LQKENI. The CDR3 totals 14 residues. Trimming cost V 3 bases and J 0 bases, with 9 bases left between them. This specimen comes from a study of T cell responses to AZD1222 COVID-19 vaccine. Study-level background: Whether given at about 4 or about 12 weeks, second doses were pooled.

TCRdb keeps only in-frame clones here, not all; method: immunoSEQ multiplex PCR. The sample carries about 120,000 clones, 87% recorded once. Findings and caveats of the study: Close to half of spike-specific TCRs reportedly recognize unmutated variant regions. CD4 TCRs covered the whole spike, strongest at regions 160-218 and 743-854.

The sequencing used peripheral blood, collected on day 0 of AZD1222 vaccination. The receptor comes from an adult in good health. The chain combines TRBV18 with TRBJ2-7; D is uncertain. DNA of the CDR3: TGTGCCAGCTCACCGGAGCAGGTCTCCTACGAGCAGTACTTC. Protein: CASSPEQVSYEQYF. Filled out from reference TRBV18 and TRBJ2-7, the complete variable domain reads NAGVMQNPRHLVRRRGQEARLRCSPMKGHSHVYWYRQLPEEGLKFMVYLQKENIIDESGMPKERFSAEFPKEGPSILRIQQVVRGDSAAYFCASSPEQVSYEQYFGPGTRLTVT.